This T cell receptor (beta chain) was captured in a study of blood T cell repertoires in COVID-19. Sequencing used immunoSEQ multiplex PCR; TCRdb keeps in-frame clones, though not all of them. The table has some 89,000 clones, over 75% seen once. Germline CDR1 reads MNHEY; CDR2 reads SVGEGT. The CDR3 is 16 amino acids. The V segment lost 0 bases and the J segment 4 bases; nucleotides outside the gene matches: 9. Sequences were obtained from peripheral blood. The receptor's source is a man in his sixties with acute or convalescent COVID-19. The V gene is TRBV6-2 or TRBV6-3, the J gene TRBJ2-7, with 7 nucleotides matching TRBD1. CDR3 region: CASSYSVTGPPYEQYF. CDR3 sequence (DNA): TGTGCCAGCAGTTACTCGGTGACAGGGCCCCCTTACGAGCAGTACTTC.